This TCR beta chain was retrieved from a study of CD8+ T cells in alopecia areata. Whole-study context: Patients received oral tofacitinib, 5 to 10 mg twice daily, for moderate-to-severe alopecia areata.

RNA was isolated and reverse transcribed to cDNA, the sequencing template. Assay used: immunoSEQ multiplex PCR; TCRdb lists only in-frame clones, some missing. The sample yields more than 200,000 clones, less than 80% seen once. Trimming took 2 bases from V and 3 from J, leaving 0 bases between them. The germline V gene has CDR1 ENHRY and CDR2 SYGVKD. The length of the CDR3 is 11 residues. As concerns this clone: What it recognizes is unknown. A much bigger clone sits one base away, suggesting this may be a read error.

Findings and caveats of the study: Lesional scalp, especially alopecia totalis/universalis, showed higher clonality than normal scalp.

Sequencing was performed on CD4+ T cells sorted from blood, taken at week 0. The TCR comes from a human donor with alopecia areata. This rearrangement joins TRBV10-3 to TRBJ2-3; the D is unclear. In nucleotides, the CDR3 is TGTGCCATCAGTGAGACAGATACGCAGTATTTT. Encoded protein: CAISETDTQYF.